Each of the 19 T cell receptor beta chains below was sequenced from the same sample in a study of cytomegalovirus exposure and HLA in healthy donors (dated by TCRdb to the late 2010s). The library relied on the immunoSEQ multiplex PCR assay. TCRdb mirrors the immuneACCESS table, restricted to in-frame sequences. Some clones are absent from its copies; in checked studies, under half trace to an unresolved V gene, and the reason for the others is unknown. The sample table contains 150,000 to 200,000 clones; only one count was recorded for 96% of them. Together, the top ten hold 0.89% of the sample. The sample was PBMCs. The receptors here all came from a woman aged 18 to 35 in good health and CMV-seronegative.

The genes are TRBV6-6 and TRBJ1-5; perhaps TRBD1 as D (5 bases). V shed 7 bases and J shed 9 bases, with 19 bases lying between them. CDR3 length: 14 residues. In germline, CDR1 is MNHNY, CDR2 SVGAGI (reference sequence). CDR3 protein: CASTIAADTSPQHF. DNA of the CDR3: TGTGCCAGCACTATAGCGGCGGACACATCGCCCCAGCATTTT.

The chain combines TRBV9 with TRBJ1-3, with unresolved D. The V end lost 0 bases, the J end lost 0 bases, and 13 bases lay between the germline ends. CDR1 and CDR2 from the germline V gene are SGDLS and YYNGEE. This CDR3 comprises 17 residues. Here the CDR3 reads CASSVGMDGDSGNTIYF. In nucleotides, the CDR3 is TGTGCCAGCAGCGTAGGAATGGACGGGGACTCTGGAAACACCATATATTTT.

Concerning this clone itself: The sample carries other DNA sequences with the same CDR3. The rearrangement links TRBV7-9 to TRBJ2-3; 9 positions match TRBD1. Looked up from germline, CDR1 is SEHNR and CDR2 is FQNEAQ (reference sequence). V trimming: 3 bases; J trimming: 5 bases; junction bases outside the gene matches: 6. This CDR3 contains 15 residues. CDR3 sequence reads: CASSFDRGIGDTQYF. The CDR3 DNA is TGTGCCAGCAGCTTTGACAGGGGGATTGGAGATACGCAGTATTTT.

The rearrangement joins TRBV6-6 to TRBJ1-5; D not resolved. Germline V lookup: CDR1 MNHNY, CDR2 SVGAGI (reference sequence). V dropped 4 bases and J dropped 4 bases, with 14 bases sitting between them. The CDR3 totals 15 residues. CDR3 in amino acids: CASSSTSLKNQPQHF. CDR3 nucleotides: TGTGCCAGCAGTTCAACATCCCTTAAAAATCAGCCCCAGCATTTT.

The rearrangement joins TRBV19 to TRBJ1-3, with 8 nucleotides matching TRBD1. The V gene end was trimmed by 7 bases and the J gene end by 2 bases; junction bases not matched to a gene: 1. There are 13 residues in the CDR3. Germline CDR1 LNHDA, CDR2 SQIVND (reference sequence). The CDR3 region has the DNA TGTGCCAGTAAGGACAGGGCTGGAAACACCATATATTTT. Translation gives CASKDRAGNTIYF.

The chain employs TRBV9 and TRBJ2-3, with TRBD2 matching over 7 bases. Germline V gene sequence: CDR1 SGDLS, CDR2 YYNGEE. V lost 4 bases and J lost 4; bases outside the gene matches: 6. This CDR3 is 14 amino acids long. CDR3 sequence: CASSKTSPPDTQYF. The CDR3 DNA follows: TGTGCCAGCAGCAAGACTAGCCCCCCAGATACGCAGTATTTT.

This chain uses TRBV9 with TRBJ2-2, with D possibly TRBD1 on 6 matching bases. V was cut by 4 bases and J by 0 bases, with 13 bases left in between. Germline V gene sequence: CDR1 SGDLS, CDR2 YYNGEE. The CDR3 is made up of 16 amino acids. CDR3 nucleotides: TGTGCCAGCAGCCGCGGTAGGGGGTCGAACACCGGGGAGCTGTTTTTT. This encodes CASSRGRGSNTGELFF.

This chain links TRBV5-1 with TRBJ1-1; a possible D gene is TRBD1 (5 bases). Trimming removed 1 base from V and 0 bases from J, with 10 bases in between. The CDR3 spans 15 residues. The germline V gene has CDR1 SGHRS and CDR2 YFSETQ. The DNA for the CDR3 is TGCGCCAGCAGCTTGTCTGGGGGGATGAACACTGAAGCTTTCTTT. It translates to CASSLSGGMNTEAFF.

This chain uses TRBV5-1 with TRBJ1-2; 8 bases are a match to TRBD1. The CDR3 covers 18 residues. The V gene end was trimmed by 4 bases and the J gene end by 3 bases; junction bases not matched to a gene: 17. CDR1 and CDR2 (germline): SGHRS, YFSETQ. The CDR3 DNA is TGCGCCAGCAGCGCCGTACCCCGCAGGGGGCTCTTGGACTATGGCTACACCTTC. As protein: CASSAVPRRGLLDYGYTF.

For the CDR3, the DNA is TGCAGCGTTGTCATCCGGGAAGCTTTCTTT. This codes for CSVVIREAFF. The chain carries TRBV29-1 and TRBJ1-1; D remains unclear. Looked up from germline, CDR1 is SQVTM and CDR2 is ANQGSEA. There are 10 residues in the CDR3. V lost 4 bases and J lost 8, with 8 bases in between.

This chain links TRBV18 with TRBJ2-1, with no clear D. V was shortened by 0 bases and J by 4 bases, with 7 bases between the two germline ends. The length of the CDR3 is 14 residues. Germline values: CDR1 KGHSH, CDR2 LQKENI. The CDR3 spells CASSPPTGYNEQFF. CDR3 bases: TGTGCCAGCTCACCACCAACGGGTTACAATGAGCAGTTCTTC.

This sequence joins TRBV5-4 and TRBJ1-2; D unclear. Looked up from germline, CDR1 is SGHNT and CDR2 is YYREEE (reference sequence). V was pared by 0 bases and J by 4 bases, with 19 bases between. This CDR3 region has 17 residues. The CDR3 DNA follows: TGTGCCAGCAGCTTGGTATTCTCGGCGGCCGCTACCTATGGCTACACCTTC. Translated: CASSLVFSAAATYGYTF.

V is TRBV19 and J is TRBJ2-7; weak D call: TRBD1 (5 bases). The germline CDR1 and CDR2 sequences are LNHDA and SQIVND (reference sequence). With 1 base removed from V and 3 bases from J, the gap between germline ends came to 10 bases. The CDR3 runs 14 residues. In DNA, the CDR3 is TGTGCCAGTAGTATAGCAGGGCTGGTCTACGAGCAGTACTTC. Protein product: CASSIAGLVYEQYF.

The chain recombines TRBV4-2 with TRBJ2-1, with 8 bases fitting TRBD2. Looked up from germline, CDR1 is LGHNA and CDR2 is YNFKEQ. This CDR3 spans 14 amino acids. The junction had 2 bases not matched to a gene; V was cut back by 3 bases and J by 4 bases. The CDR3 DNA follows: TGTGCCAGCAGCCAGCGGGGGGCTTACAATGAGCAGTTCTTC. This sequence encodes CASSQRGAYNEQFF.

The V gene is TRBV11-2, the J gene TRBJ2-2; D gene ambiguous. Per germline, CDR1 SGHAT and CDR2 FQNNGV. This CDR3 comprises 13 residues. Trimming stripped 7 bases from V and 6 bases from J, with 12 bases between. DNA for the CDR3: TGTGCCAGCACCCAACGGTACGCCGGGGAGCTGTTTTTT. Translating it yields CASTQRYAGELFF.

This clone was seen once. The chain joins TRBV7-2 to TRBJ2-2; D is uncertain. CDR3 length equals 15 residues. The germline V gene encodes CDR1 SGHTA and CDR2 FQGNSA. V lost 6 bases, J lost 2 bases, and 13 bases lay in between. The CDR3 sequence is CASSDLGINTGELFF. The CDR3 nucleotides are TGTGCCAGCAGTGACCTAGGTATAAACACCGGGGAGCTGTTTTTT.

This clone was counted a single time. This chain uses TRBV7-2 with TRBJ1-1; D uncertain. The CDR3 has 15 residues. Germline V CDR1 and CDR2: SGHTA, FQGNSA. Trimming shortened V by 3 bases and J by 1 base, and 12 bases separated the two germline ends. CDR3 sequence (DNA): TGTGCCAGCAGCTTCCACAATATGGCGAACACTGAAGCTTTCTTT. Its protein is CASSFHNMANTEAFF.

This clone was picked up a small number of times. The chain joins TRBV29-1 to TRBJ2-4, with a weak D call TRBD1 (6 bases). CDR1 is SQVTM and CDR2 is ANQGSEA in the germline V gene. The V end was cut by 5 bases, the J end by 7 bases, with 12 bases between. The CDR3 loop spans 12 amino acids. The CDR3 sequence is CSVQQGPNIQYF. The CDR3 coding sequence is TGCAGCGTTCAACAGGGTCCCAACATTCAGTACTTC.

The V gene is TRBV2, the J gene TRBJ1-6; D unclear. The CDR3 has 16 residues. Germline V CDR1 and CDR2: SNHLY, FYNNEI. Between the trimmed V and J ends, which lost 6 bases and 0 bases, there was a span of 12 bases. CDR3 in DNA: TGTGCCAGCAGCGAAACGGTTGGCTCCTATAATTCACCCCTCCACTTT. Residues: CASSETVGSYNSPLHF.